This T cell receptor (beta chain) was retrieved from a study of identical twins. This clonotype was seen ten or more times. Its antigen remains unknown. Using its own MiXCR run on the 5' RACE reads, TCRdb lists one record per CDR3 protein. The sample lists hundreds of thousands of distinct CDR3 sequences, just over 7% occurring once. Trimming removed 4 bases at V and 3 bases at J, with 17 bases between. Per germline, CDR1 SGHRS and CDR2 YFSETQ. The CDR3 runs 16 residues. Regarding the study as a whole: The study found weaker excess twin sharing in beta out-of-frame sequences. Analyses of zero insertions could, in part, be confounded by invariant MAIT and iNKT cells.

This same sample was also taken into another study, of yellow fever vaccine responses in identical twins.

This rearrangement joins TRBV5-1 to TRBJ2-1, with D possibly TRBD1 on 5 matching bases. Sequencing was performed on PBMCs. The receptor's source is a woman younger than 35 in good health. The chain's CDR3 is CASSPASRVNYNEQFF. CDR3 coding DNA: TGCGCCAGCAGCCCCGCCAGCAGGGTGAACTACAATGAGCAGTTCTTC.